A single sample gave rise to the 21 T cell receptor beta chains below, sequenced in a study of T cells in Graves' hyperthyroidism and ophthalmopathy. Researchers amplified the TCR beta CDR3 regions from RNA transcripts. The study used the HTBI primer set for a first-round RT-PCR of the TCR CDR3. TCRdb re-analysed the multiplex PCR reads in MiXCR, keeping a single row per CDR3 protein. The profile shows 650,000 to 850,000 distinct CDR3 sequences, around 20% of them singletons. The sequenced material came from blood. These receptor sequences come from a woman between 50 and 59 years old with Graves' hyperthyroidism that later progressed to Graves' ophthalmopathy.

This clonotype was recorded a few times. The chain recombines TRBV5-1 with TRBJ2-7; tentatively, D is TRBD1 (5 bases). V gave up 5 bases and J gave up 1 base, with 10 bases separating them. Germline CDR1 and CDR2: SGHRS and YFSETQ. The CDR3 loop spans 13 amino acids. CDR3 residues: CASRSTESYEQYF. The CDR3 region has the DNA TGCGCCAGCAGATCGACAGAGTCCTACGAGCAGTACTTC.

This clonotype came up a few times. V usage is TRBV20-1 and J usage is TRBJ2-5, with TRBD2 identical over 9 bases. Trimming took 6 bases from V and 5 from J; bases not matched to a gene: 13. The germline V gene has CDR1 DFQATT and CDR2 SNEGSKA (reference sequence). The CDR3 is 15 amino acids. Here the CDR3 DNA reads TGCAGTGCCTCTTATCTAGCGGGGCCCCAGGAGACCCAGTACTTC. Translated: CSASYLAGPQETQYF.

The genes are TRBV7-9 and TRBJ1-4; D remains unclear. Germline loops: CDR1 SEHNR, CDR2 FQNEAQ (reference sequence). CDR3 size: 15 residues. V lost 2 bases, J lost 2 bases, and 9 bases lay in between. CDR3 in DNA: TGTGCCAGCAGCTTAACGCGGGCTACTAATGAAAAACTGTTTTTT. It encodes CASSLTRATNEKLFF.

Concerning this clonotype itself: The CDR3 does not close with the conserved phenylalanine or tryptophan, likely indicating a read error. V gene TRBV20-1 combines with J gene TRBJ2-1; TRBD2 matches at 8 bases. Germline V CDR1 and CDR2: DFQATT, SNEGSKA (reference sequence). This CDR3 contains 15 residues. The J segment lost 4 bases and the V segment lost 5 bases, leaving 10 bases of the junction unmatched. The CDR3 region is CSADPGVAGYNEQFL. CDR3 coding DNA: TGCAGTGCTGACCCGGGGGTAGCGGGATACAATGAGCAGTTCCTC.

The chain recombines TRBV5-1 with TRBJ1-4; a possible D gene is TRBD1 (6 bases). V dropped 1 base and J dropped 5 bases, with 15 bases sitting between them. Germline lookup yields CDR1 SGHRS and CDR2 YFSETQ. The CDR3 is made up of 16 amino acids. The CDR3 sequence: CASSLQPRGANEKLFF. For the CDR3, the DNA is TGCGCCAGCAGCTTGCAGCCTCGGGGGGCAAATGAAAAACTGTTTTTT.

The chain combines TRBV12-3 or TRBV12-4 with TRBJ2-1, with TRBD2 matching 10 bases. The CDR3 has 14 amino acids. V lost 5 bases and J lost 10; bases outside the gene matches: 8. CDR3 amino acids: CASSLTSGWREQFF. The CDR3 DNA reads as TGTGCCAGCAGTCTGACTAGCGGGTGGCGCGAGCAGTTCTTC.

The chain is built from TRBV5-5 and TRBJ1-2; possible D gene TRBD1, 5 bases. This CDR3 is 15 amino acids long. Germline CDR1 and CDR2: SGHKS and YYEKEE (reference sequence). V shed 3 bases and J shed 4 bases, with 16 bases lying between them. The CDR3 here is CASSWTGPEGYGYTF. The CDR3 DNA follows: TGTGCCAGCAGCTGGACGGGACCCGAGGGCTATGGCTACACCTTC. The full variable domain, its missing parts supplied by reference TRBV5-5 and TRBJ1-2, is DAGVTQSPTHLIKTRGQQVTLRCSPISGHKSVSWYQQVLGQGPQFIFQYYEKEERGRGNFPDRFSARQFPNYSSELNVNALLLGDSALYLCASSWTGPEGYGYTFGSGTRLTVV.

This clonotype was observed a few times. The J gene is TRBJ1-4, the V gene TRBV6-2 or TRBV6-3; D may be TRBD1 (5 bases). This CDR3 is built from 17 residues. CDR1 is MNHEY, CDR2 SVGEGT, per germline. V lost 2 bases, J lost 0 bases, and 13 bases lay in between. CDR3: CASSYMIRVATNEKLFF. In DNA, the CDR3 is TGTGCCAGCAGTTACATGATCAGGGTAGCAACTAATGAAAAACTGTTTTTT.

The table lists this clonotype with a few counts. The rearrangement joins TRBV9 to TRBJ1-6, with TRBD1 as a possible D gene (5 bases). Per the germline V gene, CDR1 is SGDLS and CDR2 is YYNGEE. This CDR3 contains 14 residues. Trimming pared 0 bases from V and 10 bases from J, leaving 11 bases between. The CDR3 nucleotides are TGTGCCAGCAGCGTAGCGGGGGGTTGGTCACCCCTCCACTTT. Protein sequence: CASSVAGGWSPLHF.

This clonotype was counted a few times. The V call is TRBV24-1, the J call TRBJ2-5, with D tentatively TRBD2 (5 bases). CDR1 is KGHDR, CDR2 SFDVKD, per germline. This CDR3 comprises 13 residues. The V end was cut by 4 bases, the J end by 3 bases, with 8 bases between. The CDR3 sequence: CATSDRGKETQYF. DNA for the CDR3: TGTGCCACCAGTGACCGGGGAAAAGAGACCCAGTACTTC.

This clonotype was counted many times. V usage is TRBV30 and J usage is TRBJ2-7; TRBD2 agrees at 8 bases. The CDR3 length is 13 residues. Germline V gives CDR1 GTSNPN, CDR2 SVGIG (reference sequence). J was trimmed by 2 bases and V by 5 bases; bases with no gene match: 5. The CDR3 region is CAWGISGAYEQYF. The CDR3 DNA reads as TGTGCCTGGGGGATTAGCGGGGCCTACGAGCAGTACTTC.

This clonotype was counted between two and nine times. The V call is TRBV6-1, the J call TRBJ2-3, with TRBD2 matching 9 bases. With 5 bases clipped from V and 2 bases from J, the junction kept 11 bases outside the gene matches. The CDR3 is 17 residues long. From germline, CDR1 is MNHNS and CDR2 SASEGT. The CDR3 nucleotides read TGTGCCAGCAGTTCCCCAGTCCTAGCGGGGTTCACAGATACGCAGTATTTT. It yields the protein CASSSPVLAGFTDTQYF.

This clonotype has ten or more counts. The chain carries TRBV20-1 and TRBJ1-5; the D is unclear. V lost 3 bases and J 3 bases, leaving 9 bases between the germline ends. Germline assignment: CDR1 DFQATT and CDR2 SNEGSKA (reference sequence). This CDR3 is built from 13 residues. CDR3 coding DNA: TGCAGTGCTAGCGGACTGGACAATCAGCCCCAGCATTTT. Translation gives CSASGLDNQPQHF.

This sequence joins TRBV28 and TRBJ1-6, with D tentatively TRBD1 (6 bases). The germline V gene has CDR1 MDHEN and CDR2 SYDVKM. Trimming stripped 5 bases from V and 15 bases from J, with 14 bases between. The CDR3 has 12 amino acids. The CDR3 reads CASSERDILLHF. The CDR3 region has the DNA TGTGCCAGCAGTGAACGGGACATTCTCCTCCACTTT.

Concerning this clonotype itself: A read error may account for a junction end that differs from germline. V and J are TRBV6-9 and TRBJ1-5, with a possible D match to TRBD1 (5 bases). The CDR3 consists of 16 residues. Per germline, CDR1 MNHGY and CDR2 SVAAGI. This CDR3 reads CASSFTQGGSNQPRHF. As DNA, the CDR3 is TGTGCCAGCAGTTTTACTCAGGGAGGCAGCAATCAGCCCCGGCATTTT.

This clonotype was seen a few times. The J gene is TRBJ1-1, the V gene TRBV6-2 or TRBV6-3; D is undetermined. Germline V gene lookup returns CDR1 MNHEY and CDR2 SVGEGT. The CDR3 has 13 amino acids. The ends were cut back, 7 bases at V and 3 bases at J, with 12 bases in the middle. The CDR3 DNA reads TGTGCCAGCACAAGTCAGTCGTACACTGAAGCTTTCTTT. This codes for CASTSQSYTEAFF.

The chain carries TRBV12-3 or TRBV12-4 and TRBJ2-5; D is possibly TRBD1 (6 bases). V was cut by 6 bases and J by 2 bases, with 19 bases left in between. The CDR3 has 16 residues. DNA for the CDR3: TGTGCCAGCAGACCAAAGGGGGTTGGGGGACAAGAGACCCAGTACTTC. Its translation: CASRPKGVGGQETQYF.

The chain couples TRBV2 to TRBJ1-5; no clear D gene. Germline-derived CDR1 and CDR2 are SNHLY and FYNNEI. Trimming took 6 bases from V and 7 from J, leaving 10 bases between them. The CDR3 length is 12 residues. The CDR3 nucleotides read TGTGCCAGCAGGGGTATCTCCCAGCCCCAGCATTTT. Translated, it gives CASRGISQPQHF.

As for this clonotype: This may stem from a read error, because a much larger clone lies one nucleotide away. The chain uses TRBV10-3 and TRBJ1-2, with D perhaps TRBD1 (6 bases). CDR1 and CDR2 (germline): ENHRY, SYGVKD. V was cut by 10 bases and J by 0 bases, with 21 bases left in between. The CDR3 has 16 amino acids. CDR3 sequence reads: CATREGQLTSNYGYTF. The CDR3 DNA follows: TGTGCCACCAGAGAAGGACAGCTGACCTCTAACTATGGCTACACCTTC.

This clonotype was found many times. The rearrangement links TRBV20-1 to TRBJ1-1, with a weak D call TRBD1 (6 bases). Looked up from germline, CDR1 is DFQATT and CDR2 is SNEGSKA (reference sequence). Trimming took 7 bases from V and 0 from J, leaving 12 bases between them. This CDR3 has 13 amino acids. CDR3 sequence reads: CSVTTGLNTEAFF. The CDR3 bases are TGCAGTGTCACGACAGGCCTGAACACTGAAGCTTTCTTT.

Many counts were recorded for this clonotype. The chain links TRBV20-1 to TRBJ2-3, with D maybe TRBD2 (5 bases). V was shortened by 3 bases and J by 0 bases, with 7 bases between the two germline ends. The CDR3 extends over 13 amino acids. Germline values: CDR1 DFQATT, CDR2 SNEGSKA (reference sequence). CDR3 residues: CSASRGSTDTQYF. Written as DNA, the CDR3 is TGCAGTGCTAGCCGGGGTAGCACAGATACGCAGTATTTT.